This T cell receptor beta chain was documented in a study of CD8 T cells in Susac syndrome. The CDR3 contains 16 residues. The germline V gene encodes CDR1 SGHRS and CDR2 YFSETQ. V gave up 1 base and J gave up 6 bases; unmatched junction bases: 7. An input of about 0.45 to 1 ug of RNA was subjected to reverse transcription using random hexamers. Amplification of TCR beta CDR3 spanned 54 Vbeta and 13 Jbeta via immunoSEQ multiplex PCR. One entry per CDR3 protein, called by TCRdb with MiXCR from the immunoSEQ multiplex PCR reads. The sample has approximately 160,000 distinct CDR3 sequences; roughly 94% are singletons. CD8+ and CD4+ T cells taken from blood had their TCR beta sequenced. Negative isolation was applied to CD8+ and CD4+ T cells, and FACS enrichment was applied to TEMRA cells. This clonotype was counted between two and nine times.

The sequence came from a human donor with multiple sclerosis. The sequenced sample consisted of CD4+ T cells from PBMCs. V and J are TRBV5-1 and TRBJ2-1, with 10 positions matching TRBD2. The CDR3 is CASSLPRLAGLNEQFF. DNA of the CDR3: TGCGCCAGCAGCTTGCCGAGACTAGCGGGTCTCAATGAGCAGTTCTTC.